This paragraph reports one TCR beta chain. What it binds is unknown. The germline V and J ends were trimmed by 3 bases and 15 bases, with 12 bases remaining between them. The CDR3 totals 11 residues. In germline, CDR1 is SNHLY, CDR2 FYNNEI. The sample is drawn from a study of graft-versus-host responses after intestinal transplantation. Study-level results: The highest levels of circulating GvH clones went along with early declines in HvG clones after transplant.

The method was immunoSEQ multiplex PCR; TCRdb's version includes in-frame clones alone and lacks a portion of them. Of some 8,200 clones detected, over 95% appear once; the ten largest clones hold 0.2% to 0.3%. The rearrangement uses TRBV2 and TRBJ2-1; D gene ambiguous. Specimen: PBMCs, collected 23 days after intestinal transplant. The sequence was collected from a human patient who received an intestinal transplant, so some T cells may come from the graft donor. The CDR3 spells CASSDSPRRFF. The CDR3 nucleotides read TGTGCCAGCAGTGACTCCCCCCGCCGGTTCTTC.